This TCR beta chain was retrieved from a study of cytomegalovirus exposure and HLA in healthy donors. This PCR relied on a set of 60 Vbeta primers and 13 Jbeta primers. Profiling relied on immunoSEQ multiplex PCR, and the TCRdb table lists in-frame clones only, not all of them. The repertoire consists of about 170,000 clones, with approximately 80% occurring once and the leading ten covering 2.4%. The CDR3 consists of 16 residues. V lost 4 bases and J lost 1; bases outside the gene matches: 3. Germline lookup yields CDR1 MRHNA and CDR2 SNTAGT. The TCR originated in a male donor in good health and CMV-seronegative. The sample was PBMCs. The chain has TRBV6-4 and TRBJ2-2, with 10 bases lining up with TRBD2. The CDR3 region is CASSGWTSGNTGELFF. CDR3 bases: TGTGCCAGCAGTGGTTGGACTAGCGGGAACACCGGGGAGCTGTTTTTT.